Each of the 14 T cell receptor beta chains below was sequenced from the same sample in a study of blood T cells in healthy people across ages. A second PCR, run for about 7 to 11 cycles, used a sample-barcoded 5' primer plus a J-beta primer mix. In TCRdb, the 5' RACE reads were re-called with MiXCR into one record per CDR3 protein. The sample holds some 1.5 million distinct CDR3 sequences, roughly 43% seen once. Source material: blood. The receptors shown here come from a woman between 18 and 29 years old in good health.

This clonotype was seen only a few times. CDR3 bases: TGTGCCAGCAGTTACGCGCGGGGGGGCTCTTACAATGAGCAGTACTTC. Its protein is CASSYARGGSYNEQYF. The chain carries TRBV6-2 or TRBV6-3 and TRBJ2-7; 9 nucleotides match TRBD2. The CDR3 spans 16 residues. With 2 bases clipped from V and 7 bases from J, the junction kept 12 bases outside the gene matches. Germline V gives CDR1 MNHEY, CDR2 SVGEGT.

V and J are TRBV9 and TRBJ2-1, with a tentative D call TRBD2 (6 bases). Trimming removed 4 bases from V and 0 bases from J, with 17 bases in between. From germline, CDR1 is SGDLS and CDR2 YYNGEE. CDR3 size: 17 residues. CDR3 DNA sequence: TGTGCCAGCAGCCCGGAGGGGTTTATCGGCTCCTACAATGAGCAGTTCTTC. Translation: CASSPEGFIGSYNEQFF.

This sequence joins TRBV2 and TRBJ2-5, with TRBD2 matching over 7 bases. The tail of the sequence fits TRBJ2-7 better, so the J call may be wrong. The CDR3 spans 15 residues. The germline gives CDR1 SNHLY, CDR2 FYNNEI. The CDR3 reads CAIRDPWSSGYEQYF. The CDR3 DNA is TGTGCCATCCGAGATCCCTGGAGTAGCGGGTACGAGCAGTACTTC.

The rearrangement joins TRBV3-1 to TRBJ1-3; 7 bases agree with TRBD1. Germline V lookup: CDR1 LGHDT, CDR2 YNNKEL (reference sequence). The length of the CDR3 is 15 residues. V lost 4 bases to trimming and J lost 0 bases; unmatched junction nucleotides: 3. The chain's CDR3 is CASSRQGGSGNTIYF. CDR3 nucleotide sequence: TGTGCCAGCAGCCGACAGGGTGGCTCTGGAAACACCATATATTTT.

The sample holds a few counts of this clonotype. V and J are TRBV10-3 and TRBJ1-2, with 8 bases fitting TRBD1. The length of the CDR3 is 13 residues. J was trimmed by 6 bases and V by 4 bases; bases with no gene match: 4. The germline V gene has CDR1 ENHRY and CDR2 SYGVKD. This CDR3 reads CAISAGQEDGYTF. CDR3 in DNA: TGTGCCATCAGTGCGGGACAGGAGGATGGCTACACCTTC.

The chain uses TRBV25-1 and TRBJ2-1; 13 nucleotides line up with TRBD2. The CDR3 is 20 residues long. From germline, CDR1 is MGHDK and CDR2 SYGVNS. The ends lost 3 bases at V and 2 bases at J; junction bases unmatched: 13. CDR3 protein: CASSDHQTPGTSGTYNEQFF. DNA of the CDR3: TGTGCCAGCAGTGACCACCAAACACCCGGGACTAGCGGGACCTACAATGAGCAGTTCTTC.

In this sample, this clonotype turned up once. A single base separates this from a much larger clone, so it may be a read error. J is TRBJ2-3 and V is TRBV14; D call uncertain. Looked up from germline, CDR1 is SGHDN and CDR2 is FVKESK. Deletions cut 4 bases from V and 0 bases from J, with 8 bases between. The CDR3 is made up of 14 amino acids. CDR3 sequence (DNA): TGTGCCAGCAGCCGTCTGGACAGCACAGATACGCAGTATTTT. Translation: CASSRLDSTDTQYF.

This clonotype was detected a few times. This chain joins TRBV27 and TRBJ2-1; D is uncertain. Looked up from germline, CDR1 is MNHEY and CDR2 is SMNVEV (reference sequence). This CDR3 has 13 residues. V was pared by 6 bases and J by 2 bases, with 8 bases between. The CDR3 bases are TGTGCCAGCAGACAAGTTCCCTACAATGAGCAGTTCTTC. It yields the protein CASRQVPYNEQFF.

DNA for the CDR3: TGTGCCACCAGTGATTTGGGACAGGGTAATACGCAGTATTTT. It yields the protein CATSDLGQGNTQYF. The chain has TRBV24-1 and TRBJ2-3; 8 positions agree with TRBD1. With 0 bases clipped from V and 7 bases from J, the junction kept 2 bases outside the gene matches. The germline CDR1 and CDR2 sequences are KGHDR and SFDVKD. The CDR3 is 14 amino acids.

A few counts support this clonotype. The V and J genes are TRBV29-1 and TRBJ2-7, with TRBD1 matching over 7 bases. Germline assignment: CDR1 SQVTM and CDR2 ANQGSEA. The junction had 9 bases not matched to a gene; V was cut back by 6 bases and J by 4 bases. CDR3 length: 13 residues. The CDR3 DNA reads as TGCAGCGTAAAGGACAGGTTCACGTACGAGCAGTACTTC. The encoded protein is CSVKDRFTYEQYF.

V gene TRBV5-1 combines with J gene TRBJ1-2; a weak D match, TRBD1 (6 bases). The CDR3 loop spans 14 amino acids. The germline V and J ends were trimmed by 3 bases and 4 bases, with 13 bases remaining between them. CDR1 is SGHRS, CDR2 YFSETQ, per germline. The CDR3 sequence: CASSYRQESYGYTF. CDR3 sequence (DNA): TGCGCCAGCAGCTACAGACAGGAAAGCTATGGCTACACCTTC.

This clonotype was detected once. V and J are TRBV7-2 and TRBJ2-1; 9 nucleotides line up with TRBD1. This CDR3 region has 18 residues. V was pared by 4 bases and J by 8 bases, with 18 bases of the junction left unmatched. CDR1 is SGHTA, CDR2 FQGNSA, per germline. As DNA, the CDR3 is TGTGCCAGCAGCTCCCTCCTCAACACAGGGGGCGCGTATTATGAGCAGTTCTTC. Its translation: CASSSLLNTGGAYYEQFF. The complete variable domain, with remaining parts taken from reference TRBV7-2 and TRBJ2-1, reads GAGVSQSPSNKVTEKGKDVELRCDPISGHTALYWYRQSLGQGLEFLIYFQGNSAPDKSGLPSDRFSAERTGGSVSTLTIQRTQQEDSAVYLCASSSLLNTGGAYYEQFFGPGTRLTVL.

This clonotype was found a few times. The chain links TRBV11-2 to TRBJ2-3; TRBD2 might be the D (5 bases). The CDR3 extends over 16 amino acids. The germline CDR1 and CDR2 sequences are SGHAT and FQNNGV. V gave up 2 bases and J gave up 0 bases, with 12 bases separating them. The CDR3 loop reads CASSLPGLTSTDTQYF. The CDR3, as DNA: TGTGCCAGCAGCTTACCCGGACTGACGAGCACAGATACGCAGTATTTT. Full variable domain (outside the CDR3, taken from reference TRBV11-2 and TRBJ2-3): EAGVAQSPRYKIIEKRQSVAFWCNPISGHATLYWYQQILGQGPKLLIQFQNNGVVDDSQLPKDRFSAERLKGVDSTLKIQPAKLEDSAVYLCASSLPGLTSTDTQYFGPGTRLTVL.

The chain joins TRBV25-1 to TRBJ2-7; D is possibly TRBD1 or TRBD2 (5 bases each). CDR1 and CDR2 from the germline V gene are MGHDK and SYGVNS. This CDR3 spans 13 amino acids. The V end was cut by 4 bases, the J end by 9 bases, with 16 bases between. The CDR3 region is CASSGILTRGQYF. The CDR3 bases are TGTGCCAGCAGTGGAATCCTTACTAGGGGGCAGTACTTC.